This is a list of T cell receptor beta chains from one sample in a study of Ad26.COV2.S vaccination and SARS-CoV-2 variants. The assay was immunoSEQ multiplex PCR, and TCRdb's table has in-frame clones only and misses some. The table lists about 390,000 clones, less than 90% of them singletons. This specimen was peripheral blood, taken in a trial of Ad26.COV2.S vaccine versus placebo. The origin of the receptors is a person between 18 and 60 years old who received the Ad26.COV2.S COVID-19 vaccine or a placebo. CDR3s leave out the opening cysteine and the closing phenylalanine or tryptophan. Size tells how often a clone was seen (once, few, many) or the class of an expanded clone, and some rows leave it out.

-	TRBJ2-7	TRBV4-1	ASSRETHGTSPYEQY
-	TRBJ1-2	TRBV6-2/TRBV6-3	ASSLLGVQETNYGYT
-	TRBJ1-6	TRBV27	ASSSPSRVYNSPLH
once	TRBJ1-1	TRBV4-1	ASSQGTRVTEAF
-	TRBJ2-7	TRBV7-9	ASSSYRDRDYEQY
-	TRBJ1-1	TRBV5-1	ASSVDAMNTEAF
-	TRBJ2-7	TRBV4-1	ASSHPQRGEQYEQY
-	TRBJ1-3	TRBV10-1	ASSDGAGNTIY
-	TRBJ2-2	TRBV6-5	ASGLPNTGELF
-	TRBJ2-5	TRBV7-8	ASTLTSGYQETQY